This TCR beta chain was captured in a study of T-cell reconstitution after alpha-beta-depleted transplantation in children. Germline CDR1 and CDR2: DFQATT and SNEGSKA (reference sequence). The CDR3 covers 18 residues. Trimming removed 3 bases from V and 10 bases from J; junction bases left unmatched: 17. This clonotype came up many times. Researchers prepared the TCRbeta library using unique molecular identifiers, the study reports. TCRdb reanalysed the PCR reads using MiXCR and keeps one entry per CDR3 protein. The sample consists of hundreds of thousands of distinct CDR3 sequences, approximately 16% of them appearing once.

The TCR sequence derives from a human donor who donated a stem cell graft to a child with acute myeloid leukemia. The sequencing here drew on PBMCs from the stem cell graft donor, taken from the stem cell graft. The chain has TRBV20-1 and TRBJ2-1; 14 bases map to TRBD2. As DNA, the CDR3 is TGCAGTGCTAGTTCCCCCCTCCTGACTAGCGGGGGGGCCATAGAGCAGTTCTTC. It translates to CSASSPLLTSGGAIEQFF.